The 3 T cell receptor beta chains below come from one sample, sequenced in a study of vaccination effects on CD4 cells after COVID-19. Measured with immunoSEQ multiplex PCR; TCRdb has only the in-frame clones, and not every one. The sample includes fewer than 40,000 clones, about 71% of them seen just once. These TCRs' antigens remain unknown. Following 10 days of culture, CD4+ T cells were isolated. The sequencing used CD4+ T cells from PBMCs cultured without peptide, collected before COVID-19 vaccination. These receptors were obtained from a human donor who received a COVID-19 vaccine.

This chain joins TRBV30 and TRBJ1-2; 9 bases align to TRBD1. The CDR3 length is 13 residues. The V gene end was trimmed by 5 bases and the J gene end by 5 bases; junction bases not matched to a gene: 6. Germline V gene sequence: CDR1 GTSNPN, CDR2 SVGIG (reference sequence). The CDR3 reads CAWGQGIGYGYTF. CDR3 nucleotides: TGTGCCTGGGGACAGGGGATTGGGTATGGCTACACCTTC.

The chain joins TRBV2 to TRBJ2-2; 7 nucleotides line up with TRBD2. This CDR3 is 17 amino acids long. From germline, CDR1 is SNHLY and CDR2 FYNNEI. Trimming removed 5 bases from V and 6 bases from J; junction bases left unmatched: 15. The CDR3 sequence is CASSPPAVGRRSGELFF. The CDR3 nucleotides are TGTGCCAGCAGTCCCCCCGCGGTCGGGAGGAGGTCCGGGGAGCTGTTTTTT.

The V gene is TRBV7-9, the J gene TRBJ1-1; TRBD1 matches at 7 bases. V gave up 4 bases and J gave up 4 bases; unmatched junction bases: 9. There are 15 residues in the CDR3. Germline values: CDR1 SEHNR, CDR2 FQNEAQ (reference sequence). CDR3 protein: CASSYRKGGLTEAFF. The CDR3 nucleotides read TGTGCCAGCAGCTACCGGAAAGGGGGCCTCACTGAAGCTTTCTTT.